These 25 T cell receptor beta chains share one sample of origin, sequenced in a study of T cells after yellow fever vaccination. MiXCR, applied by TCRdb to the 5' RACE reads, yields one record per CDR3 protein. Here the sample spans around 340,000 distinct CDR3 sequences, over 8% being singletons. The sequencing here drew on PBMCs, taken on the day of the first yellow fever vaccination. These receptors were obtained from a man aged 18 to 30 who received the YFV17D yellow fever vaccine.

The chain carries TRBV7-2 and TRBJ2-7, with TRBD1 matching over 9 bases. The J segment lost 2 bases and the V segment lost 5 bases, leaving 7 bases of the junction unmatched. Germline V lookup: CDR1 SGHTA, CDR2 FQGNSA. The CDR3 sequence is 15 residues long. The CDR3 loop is CASSADRGLTYEQYF. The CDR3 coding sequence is TGTGCCAGCAGCGCGGACAGGGGCCTTACCTACGAGCAGTACTTC.

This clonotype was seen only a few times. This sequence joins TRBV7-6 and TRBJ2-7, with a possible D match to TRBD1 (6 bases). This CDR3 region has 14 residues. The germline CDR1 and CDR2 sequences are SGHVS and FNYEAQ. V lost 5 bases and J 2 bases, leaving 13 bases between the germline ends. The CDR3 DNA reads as TGTGCCAGCAGCCCAGAGACAGGACCCTACGAGCAGTACGTC. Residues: CASSPETGPYEQYV.

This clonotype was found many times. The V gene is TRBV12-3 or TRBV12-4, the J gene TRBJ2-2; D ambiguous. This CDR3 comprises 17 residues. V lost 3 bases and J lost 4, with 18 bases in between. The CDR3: CASSFVRISRSTGELFF. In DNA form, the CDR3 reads TGTGCCAGCAGTTTTGTCAGGATCTCTCGGAGCACCGGGGAGCTGTTTTTT.

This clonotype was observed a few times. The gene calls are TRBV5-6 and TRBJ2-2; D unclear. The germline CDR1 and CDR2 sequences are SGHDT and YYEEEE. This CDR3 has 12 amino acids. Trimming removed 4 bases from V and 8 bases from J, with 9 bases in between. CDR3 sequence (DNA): TGTGCCAGCAGCCCTGGTGTGGGGGAGCTGTTTTTT. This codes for CASSPGVGELFF.

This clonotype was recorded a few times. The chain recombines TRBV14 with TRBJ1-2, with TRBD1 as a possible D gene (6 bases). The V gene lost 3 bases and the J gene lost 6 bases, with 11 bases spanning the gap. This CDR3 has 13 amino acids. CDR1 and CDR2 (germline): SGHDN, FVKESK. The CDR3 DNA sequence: TGTGCCAGCAGCCAGCCACAGGGAGATGGCTACACCTTC. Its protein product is CASSQPQGDGYTF.

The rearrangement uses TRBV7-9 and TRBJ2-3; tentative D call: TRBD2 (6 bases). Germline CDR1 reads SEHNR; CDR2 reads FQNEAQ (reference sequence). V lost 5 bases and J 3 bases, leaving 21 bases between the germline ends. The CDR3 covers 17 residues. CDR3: CASSLRVGGETTDTQYF. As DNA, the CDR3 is TGTGCCAGCAGCCTGAGGGTAGGCGGGGAGACAACAGATACGCAGTATTTT.

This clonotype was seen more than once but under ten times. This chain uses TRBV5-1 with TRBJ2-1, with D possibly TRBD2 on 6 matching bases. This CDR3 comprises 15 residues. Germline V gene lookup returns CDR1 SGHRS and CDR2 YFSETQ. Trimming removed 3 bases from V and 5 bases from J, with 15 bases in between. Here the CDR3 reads CASSWGGVPDNEQFF. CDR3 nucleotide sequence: TGCGCCAGCAGCTGGGGAGGTGTCCCCGACAATGAGCAGTTCTTC.

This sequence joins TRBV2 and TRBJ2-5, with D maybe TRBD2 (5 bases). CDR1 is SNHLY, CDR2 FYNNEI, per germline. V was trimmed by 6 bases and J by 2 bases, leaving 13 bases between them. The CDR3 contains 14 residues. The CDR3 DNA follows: TGTGCCAGCAGCCGACTAACACCACAAGAGACCCAGTACTTC. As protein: CASSRLTPQETQYF.

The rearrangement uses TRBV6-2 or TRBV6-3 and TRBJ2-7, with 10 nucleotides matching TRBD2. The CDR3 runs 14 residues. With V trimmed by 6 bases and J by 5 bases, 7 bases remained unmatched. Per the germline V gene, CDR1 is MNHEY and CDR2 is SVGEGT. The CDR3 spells CASRIAGGRNEQYF. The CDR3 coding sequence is TGTGCCAGCAGAATAGCGGGGGGACGGAACGAGCAGTACTTC.

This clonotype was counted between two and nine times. Here the CDR3 reads CASSPHRTGGYTGELFF. The DNA of the CDR3 is TGTGCCAGCAGCCCCCACCGGACAGGGGGGTACACCGGGGAGCTGTTTTTT. The genes are TRBV13 and TRBJ2-2, with 10 bases that match TRBD1. This CDR3 is 17 amino acids long. Germline loops: CDR1 PRHDT, CDR2 FYEKMQ (reference sequence). After removal of 5 bases from V and 3 bases from J, the junction contained 9 bases not matched to a gene.

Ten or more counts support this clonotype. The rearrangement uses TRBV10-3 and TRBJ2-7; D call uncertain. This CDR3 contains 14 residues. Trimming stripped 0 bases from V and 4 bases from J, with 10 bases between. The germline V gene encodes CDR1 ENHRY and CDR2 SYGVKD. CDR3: CAISESPGSYEQYV. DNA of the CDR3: TGTGCCATCAGTGAGTCTCCAGGCTCTTACGAGCAGTACGTC.

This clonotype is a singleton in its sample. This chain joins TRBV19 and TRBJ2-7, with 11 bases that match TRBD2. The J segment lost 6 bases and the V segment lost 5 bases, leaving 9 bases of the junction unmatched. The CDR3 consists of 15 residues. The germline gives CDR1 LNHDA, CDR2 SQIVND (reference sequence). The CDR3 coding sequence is TGTGCCAGTAGTGCCTCACTAGCGGGGGCGGTCGAGCAGTACTTC. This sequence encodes CASSASLAGAVEQYF. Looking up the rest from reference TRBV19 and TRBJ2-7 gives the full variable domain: DGGITQSPKYLFRKEGQNVTLSCEQNLNHDAMYWYRQDPGQGLRLIYYSQIVNDFQKGDIAEGYSVSREKKESFPLTVTSAQKNPTAFYLCASSASLAGAVEQYFGPGTRLTVT.

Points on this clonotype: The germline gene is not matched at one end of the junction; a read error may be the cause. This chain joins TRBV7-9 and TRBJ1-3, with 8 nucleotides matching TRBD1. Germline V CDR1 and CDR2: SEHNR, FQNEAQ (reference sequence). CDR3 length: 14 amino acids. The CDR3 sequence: CTSRRTGNGNTIYF. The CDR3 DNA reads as TGTACCAGCAGAAGGACAGGGAACGGAAACACCATATATTTT.

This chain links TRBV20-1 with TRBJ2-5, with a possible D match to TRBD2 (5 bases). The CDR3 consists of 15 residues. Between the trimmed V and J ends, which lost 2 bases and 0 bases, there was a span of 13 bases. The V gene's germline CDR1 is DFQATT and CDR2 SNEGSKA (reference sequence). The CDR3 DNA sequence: TGCAGTGCTAGATTGCGGGCCCCGTACCAAGAGACCCAGTACTTC. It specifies CSARLRAPYQETQYF.

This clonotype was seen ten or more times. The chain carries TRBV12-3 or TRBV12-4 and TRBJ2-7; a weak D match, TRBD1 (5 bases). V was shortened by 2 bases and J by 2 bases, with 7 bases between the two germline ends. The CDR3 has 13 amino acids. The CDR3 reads CASSLYRTYEQYF. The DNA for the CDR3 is TGTGCCAGCAGTTTATACAGGACCTACGAGCAGTACTTC.

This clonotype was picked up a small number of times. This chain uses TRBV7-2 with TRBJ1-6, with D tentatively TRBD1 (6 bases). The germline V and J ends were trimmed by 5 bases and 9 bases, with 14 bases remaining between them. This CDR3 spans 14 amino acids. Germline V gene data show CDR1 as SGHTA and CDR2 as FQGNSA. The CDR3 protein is CASSNPTGGSPLHF. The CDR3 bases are TGTGCCAGCAGCAACCCGACAGGCGGTTCACCCCTCCACTTT. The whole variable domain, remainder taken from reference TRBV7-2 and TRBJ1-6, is GAGVSQSPSNKVTEKGKDVELRCDPISGHTALYWYRQSLGQGLEFLIYFQGNSAPDKSGLPSDRFSAERTGGSVSTLTIQRTQQEDSAVYLCASSNPTGGSPLHFGNGTRLTVT.

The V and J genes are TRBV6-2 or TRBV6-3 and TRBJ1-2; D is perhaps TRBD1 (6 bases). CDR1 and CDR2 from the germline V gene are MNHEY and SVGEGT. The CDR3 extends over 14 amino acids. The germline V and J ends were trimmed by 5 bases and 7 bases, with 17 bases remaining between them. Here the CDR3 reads CASSQQVGAGGYTF. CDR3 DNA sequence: TGTGCCAGCAGTCAACAGGTGGGGGCCGGTGGCTACACCTTC.

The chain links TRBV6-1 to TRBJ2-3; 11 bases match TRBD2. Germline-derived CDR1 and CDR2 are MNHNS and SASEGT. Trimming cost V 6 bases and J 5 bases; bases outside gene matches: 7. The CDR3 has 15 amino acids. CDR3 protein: CASSLAGGNRDTQYF. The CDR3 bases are TGTGCCAGCAGCCTAGCGGGGGGTAATAGAGATACGCAGTATTTT.

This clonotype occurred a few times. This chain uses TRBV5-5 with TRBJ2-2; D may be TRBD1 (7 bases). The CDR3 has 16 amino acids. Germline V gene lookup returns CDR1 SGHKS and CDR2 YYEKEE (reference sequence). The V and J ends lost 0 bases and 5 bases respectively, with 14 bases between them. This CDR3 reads CASSLAGGGLTGELFF. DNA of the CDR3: TGTGCCAGCAGCTTGGCCGGAGGGGGCCTTACCGGGGAGCTGTTTTTT. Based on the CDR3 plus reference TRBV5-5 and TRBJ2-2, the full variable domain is DAGVTQSPTHLIKTRGQQVTLRCSPISGHKSVSWYQQVLGQGPQFIFQYYEKEERGRGNFPDRFSARQFPNYSSELNVNALLLGDSALYLCASSLAGGGLTGELFFGEGSRLTVL.

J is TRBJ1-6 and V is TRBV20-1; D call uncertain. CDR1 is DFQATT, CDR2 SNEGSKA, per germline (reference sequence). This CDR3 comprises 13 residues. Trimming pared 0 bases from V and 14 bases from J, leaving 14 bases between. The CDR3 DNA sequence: TGCAGTGCTAGAGATGAGGAGGGAGACACCCTCCACTTT. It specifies CSARDEEGDTLHF.

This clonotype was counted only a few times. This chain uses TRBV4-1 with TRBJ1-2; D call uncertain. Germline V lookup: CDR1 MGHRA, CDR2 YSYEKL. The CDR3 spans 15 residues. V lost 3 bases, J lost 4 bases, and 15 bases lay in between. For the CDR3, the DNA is TGCGCCAGCAGCCACGGACTGCCAGAAGGCTATGGCTACACCTTC. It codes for CASSHGLPEGYGYTF.

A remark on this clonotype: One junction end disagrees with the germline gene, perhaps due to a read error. CDR3 amino acids: CSANAPLWGGSIQPQHF. The CDR3 DNA reads as TGCAGTGCTAATGCCCCCCTTTGGGGAGGGAGCATTCAGCCCCAGCATTTT. The genes are TRBV20-1 and TRBJ1-5; D uncertain. The CDR3 runs to 17 residues. Looked up from germline, CDR1 is DFQATT and CDR2 is SNEGSKA (reference sequence).

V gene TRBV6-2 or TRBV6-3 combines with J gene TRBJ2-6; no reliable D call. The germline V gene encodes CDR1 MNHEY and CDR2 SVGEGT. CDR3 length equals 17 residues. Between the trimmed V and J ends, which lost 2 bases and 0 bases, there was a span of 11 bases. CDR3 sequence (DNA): TGTGCCAGCAGTTACCATCAGCTAACCTCTGGGGCCAACGTCCTGACTTTC. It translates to CASSYHQLTSGANVLTF.

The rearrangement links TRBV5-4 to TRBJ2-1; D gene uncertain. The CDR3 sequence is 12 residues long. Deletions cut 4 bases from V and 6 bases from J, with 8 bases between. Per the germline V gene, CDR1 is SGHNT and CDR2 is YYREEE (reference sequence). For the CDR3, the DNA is TGTGCCAGCAGCATCGACACCAATGAGCAGTTCTTC. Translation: CASSIDTNEQFF.

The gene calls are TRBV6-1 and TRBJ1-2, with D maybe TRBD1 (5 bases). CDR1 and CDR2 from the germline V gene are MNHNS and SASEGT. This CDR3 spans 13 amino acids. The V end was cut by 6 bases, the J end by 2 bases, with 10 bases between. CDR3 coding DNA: TGTGCCAGCAGATCAACAGGAAACTATGGCTACACCTTC. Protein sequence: CASRSTGNYGYTF.